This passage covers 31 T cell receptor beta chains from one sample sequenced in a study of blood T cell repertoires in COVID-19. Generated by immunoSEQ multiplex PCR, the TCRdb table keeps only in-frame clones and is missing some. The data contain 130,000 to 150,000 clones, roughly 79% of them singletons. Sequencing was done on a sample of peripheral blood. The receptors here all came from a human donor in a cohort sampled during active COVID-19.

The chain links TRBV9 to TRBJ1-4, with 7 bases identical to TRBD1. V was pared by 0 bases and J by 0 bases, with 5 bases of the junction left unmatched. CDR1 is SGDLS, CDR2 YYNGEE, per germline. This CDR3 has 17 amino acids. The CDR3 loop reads CASSVGVGTATNEKLFF. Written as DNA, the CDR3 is TGTGCCAGCAGCGTAGGTGTAGGGACAGCAACTAATGAAAAACTGTTTTTT.

The CDR3 protein is CASSQARTSGLYEQYF. CDR3 DNA: TGTGCCAGCAGCCAAGCCCGGACTAGCGGACTCTACGAGCAGTACTTC. J is TRBJ2-7 and V is TRBV4-2; 10 bases map to TRBD2. Losses at the gene ends were 1 base for V and 3 bases for J; bases not matched to a gene: 6. The CDR3 has 16 residues. In germline, CDR1 is LGHNA, CDR2 YNFKEQ.

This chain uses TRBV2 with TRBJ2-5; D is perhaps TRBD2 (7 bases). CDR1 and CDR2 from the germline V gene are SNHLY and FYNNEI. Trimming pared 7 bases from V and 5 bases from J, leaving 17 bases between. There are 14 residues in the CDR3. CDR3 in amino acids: CASNPRGAGETQYF. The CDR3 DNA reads TGTGCCAGCAACCCCCGGGGGGCAGGGGAGACCCAGTACTTC.

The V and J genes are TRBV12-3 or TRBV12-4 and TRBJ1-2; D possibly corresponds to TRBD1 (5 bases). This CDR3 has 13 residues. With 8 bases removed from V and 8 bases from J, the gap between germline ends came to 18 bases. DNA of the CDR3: TGTGCCAGCCGAGTCTCAGGGTATCGGGGCTACACCTTC. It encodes CASRVSGYRGYTF.

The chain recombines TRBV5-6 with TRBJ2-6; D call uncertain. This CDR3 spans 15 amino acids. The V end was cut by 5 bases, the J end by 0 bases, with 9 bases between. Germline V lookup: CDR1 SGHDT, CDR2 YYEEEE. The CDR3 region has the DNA TGTGCCAGCAGTTTCGGTGTCTCTGGGGCCAACGTCCTGACTTTC. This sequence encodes CASSFGVSGANVLTF. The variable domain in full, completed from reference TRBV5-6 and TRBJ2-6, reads DAGVTQSPTHLIKTRGQQVTLRCSPKSGHDTVSWYQQALGQGPQFIFQYYEEEERQRGNFPDRFSGHQFPNYSSELNVNALLLGDSALYLCASSFGVSGANVLTFGAGSRLTVL.

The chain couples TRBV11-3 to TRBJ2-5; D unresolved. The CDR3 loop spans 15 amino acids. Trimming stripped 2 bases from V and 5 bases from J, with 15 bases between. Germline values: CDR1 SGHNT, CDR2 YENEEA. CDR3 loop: CASSLRVGASETQYF. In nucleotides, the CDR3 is TGTGCCAGCAGCTTACGGGTTGGAGCCTCGGAGACCCAGTACTTC.

The CDR3 sequence is CASSLGIGTGSYEQYF. The CDR3, as DNA: TGTGCCAGCAGCTTAGGTATTGGGACAGGGTCCTACGAGCAGTACTTC. This rearrangement joins TRBV7-9 to TRBJ2-7, with 9 bases fitting TRBD1. This CDR3 spans 16 amino acids. V shed 1 base, J shed 1 base, and the junction held 5 bases outside the gene matches. The V gene's germline CDR1 is SEHNR and CDR2 FQNEAQ (reference sequence).

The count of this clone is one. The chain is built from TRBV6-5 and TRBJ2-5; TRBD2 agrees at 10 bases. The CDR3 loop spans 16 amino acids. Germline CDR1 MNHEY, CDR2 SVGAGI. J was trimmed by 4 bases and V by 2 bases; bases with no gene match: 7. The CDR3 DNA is TGTGCCAGCAGTTACCGGCTAGCGGGAGATTCAGAGACCCAGTACTTC. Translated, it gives CASSYRLAGDSETQYF.

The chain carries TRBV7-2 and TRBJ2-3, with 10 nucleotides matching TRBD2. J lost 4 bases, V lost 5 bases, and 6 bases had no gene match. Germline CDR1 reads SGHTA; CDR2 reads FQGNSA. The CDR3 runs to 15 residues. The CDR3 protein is CASSILAGRPDTQYF. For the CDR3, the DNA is TGTGCCAGCAGCATACTAGCGGGAAGGCCAGATACGCAGTATTTT.

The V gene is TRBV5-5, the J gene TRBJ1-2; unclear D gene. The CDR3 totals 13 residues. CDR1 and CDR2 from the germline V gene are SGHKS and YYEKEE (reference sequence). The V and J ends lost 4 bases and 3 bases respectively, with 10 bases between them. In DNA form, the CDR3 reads TGTGCCAGCAGCCAAGACACGTACTATGGCTACACCTTC. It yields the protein CASSQDTYYGYTF.

The CDR3 loop is CASSKPLRTEAFF. The DNA for the CDR3 is TGTGCCAGCAGTAAGCCTTTGAGGACTGAAGCTTTCTTT. This chain uses TRBV6-2 or TRBV6-3 with TRBJ1-1, with no clear D. CDR3 length: 13 amino acids. With 5 bases removed from V and 5 bases from J, the gap between germline ends came to 12 bases. Germline V gene lookup returns CDR1 MNHEY and CDR2 SVGEGT.

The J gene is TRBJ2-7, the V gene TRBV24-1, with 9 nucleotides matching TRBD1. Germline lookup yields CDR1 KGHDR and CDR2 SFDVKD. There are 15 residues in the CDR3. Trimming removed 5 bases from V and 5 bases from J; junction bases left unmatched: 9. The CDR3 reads CATSGGTGSIHEQYF. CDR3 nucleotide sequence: TGTGCCACCAGTGGCGGGACAGGGTCAATTCACGAGCAGTACTTC.

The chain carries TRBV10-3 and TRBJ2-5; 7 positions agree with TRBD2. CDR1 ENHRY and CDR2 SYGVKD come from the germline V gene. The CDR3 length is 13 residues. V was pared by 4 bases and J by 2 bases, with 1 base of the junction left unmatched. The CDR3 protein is CAISGAGQETQYF. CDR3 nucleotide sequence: TGTGCCATCAGTGGAGCGGGACAAGAGACCCAGTACTTC.

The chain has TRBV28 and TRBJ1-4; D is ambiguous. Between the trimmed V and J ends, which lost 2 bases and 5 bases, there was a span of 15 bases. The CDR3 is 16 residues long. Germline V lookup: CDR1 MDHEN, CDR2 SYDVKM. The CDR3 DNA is TGTGCCAGCAGTTTAGGAGGCAGGCCGAAGAATGAAAAACTGTTTTTT. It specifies CASSLGGRPKNEKLFF.

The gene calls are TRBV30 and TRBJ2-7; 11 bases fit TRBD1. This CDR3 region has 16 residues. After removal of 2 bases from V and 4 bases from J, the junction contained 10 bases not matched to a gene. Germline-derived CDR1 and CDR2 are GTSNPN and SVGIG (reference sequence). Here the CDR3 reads CAWSSPRTGGVYEQYF. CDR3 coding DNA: TGTGCCTGGAGTTCTCCGCGGACAGGGGGCGTATACGAGCAGTACTTC.

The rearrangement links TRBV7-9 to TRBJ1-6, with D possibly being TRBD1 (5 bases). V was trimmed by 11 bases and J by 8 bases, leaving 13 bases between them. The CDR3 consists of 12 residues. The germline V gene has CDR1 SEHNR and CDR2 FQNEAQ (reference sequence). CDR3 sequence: CAGGRGDSPLHF. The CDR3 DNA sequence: TGTGCCGGGGGGAGAGGGGATTCACCCCTCCACTTT. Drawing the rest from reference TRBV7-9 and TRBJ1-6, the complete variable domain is DTGVSQNPRHKITKRGQNVTFRCDPISEHNRLYWYRQTLGQGPEFLTYFQNEAQLEKSRLLSDRFSAERPKGSFSTLEIQRTEQGDSAMYLCAGGRGDSPLHFGNGTRLTVT.

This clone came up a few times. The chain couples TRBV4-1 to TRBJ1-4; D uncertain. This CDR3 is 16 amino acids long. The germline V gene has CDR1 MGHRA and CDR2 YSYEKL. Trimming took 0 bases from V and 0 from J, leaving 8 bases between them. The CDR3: CASSQDGSATNEKLFF. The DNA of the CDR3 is TGCGCCAGCAGCCAAGATGGCAGCGCAACTAATGAAAAACTGTTTTTT.

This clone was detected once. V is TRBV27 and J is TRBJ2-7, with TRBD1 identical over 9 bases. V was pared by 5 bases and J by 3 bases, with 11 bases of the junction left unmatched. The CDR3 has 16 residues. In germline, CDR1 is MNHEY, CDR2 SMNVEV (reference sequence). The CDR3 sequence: CASSERPGQGGYEQYF. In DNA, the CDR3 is TGTGCCAGCAGTGAAAGACCGGGACAGGGAGGCTACGAGCAGTACTTC.

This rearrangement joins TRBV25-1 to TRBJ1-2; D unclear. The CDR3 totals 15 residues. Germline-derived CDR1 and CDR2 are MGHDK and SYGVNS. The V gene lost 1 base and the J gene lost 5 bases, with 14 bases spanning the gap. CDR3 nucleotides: TGTGCCAGCAGTGAATTTGCCGGGTCCTCGTATGGCTACACCTTC. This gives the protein CASSEFAGSSYGYTF.

The DNA of the CDR3 is TGTGCCAGCAGACGCACCCCTTCCGAGTCTGGGGCCAACGTCCTGACTTTC. Its protein is CASRRTPSESGANVLTF. The chain employs TRBV7-2 and TRBJ2-6; D remains unclear. The V end was cut by 6 bases, the J end by 1 base, with 16 bases between. Germline CDR1 SGHTA, CDR2 FQGNSA. This CDR3 is 17 amino acids long.

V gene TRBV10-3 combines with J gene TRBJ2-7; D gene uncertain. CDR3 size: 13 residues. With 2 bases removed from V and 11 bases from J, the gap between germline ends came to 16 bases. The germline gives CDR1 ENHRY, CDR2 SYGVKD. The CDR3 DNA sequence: TGTGCCATCAGTGAGCCGACTTACTCGAAGGAGTACTTC. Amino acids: CAISEPTYSKEYF.

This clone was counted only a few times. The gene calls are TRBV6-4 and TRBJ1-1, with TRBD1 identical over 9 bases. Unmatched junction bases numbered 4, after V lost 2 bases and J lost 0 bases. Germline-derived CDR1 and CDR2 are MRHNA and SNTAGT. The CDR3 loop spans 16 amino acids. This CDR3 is CASSDGDRVLNTEAFF. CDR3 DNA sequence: TGTGCCAGCAGTGACGGGGACAGGGTTCTGAACACTGAAGCTTTCTTT.

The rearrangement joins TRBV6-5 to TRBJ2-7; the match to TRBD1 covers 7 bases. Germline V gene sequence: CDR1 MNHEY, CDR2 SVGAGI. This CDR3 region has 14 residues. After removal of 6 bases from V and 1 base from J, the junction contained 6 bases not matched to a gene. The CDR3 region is CASSRQGPSYEQYF. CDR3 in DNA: TGTGCCAGCAGCCGACAGGGTCCTTCCTACGAGCAGTACTTC.

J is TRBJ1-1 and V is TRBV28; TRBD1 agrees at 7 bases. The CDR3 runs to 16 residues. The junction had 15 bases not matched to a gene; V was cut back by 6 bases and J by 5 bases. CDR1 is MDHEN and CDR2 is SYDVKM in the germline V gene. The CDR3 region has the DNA TGTGCCAGCAGCTCGCCCTTACAGGGGATAGGAACTGAAGCTTTCTTT. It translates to CASSSPLQGIGTEAFF. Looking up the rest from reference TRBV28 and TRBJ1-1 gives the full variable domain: DVKVTQSSRYLVKRTGEKVFLECVQDMDHENMFWYRQDPGLGLRLIYFSYDVKMKEKGDIPEGYSVSREKKERFSLILESASTNQTSMYLCASSSPLQGIGTEAFFGQGTRLTVV.

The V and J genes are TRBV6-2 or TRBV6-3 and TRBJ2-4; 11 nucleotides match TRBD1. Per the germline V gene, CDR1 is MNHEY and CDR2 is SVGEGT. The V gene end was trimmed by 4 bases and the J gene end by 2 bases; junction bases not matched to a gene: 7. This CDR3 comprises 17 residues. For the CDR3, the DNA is TGTGCCAGCAGTTCGCTGGGACAGGGGGGAACCAAAAACATTCAGTACTTC. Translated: CASSSLGQGGTKNIQYF.

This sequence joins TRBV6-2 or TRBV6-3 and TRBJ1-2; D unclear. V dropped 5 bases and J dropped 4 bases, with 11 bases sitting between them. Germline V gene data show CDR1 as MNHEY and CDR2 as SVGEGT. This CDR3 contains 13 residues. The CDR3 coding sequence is TGTGCCAGCAGTCCCGGGATCCCCTATGGCTACACCTTC. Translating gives CASSPGIPYGYTF.

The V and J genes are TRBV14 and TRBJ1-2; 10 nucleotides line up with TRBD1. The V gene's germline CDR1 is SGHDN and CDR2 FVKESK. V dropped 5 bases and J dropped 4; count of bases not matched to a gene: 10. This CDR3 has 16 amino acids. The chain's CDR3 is CASSSSWTGGGYGYTF. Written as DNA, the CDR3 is TGTGCCAGCAGCTCCTCCTGGACAGGGGGTGGCTATGGCTACACCTTC.

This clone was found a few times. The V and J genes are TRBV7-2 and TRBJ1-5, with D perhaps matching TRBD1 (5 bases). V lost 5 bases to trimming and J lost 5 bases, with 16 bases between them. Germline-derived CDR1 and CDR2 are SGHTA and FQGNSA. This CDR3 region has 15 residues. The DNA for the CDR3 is TGTGCCAGCAGCCCCCAAAACGGAGGGGATCAGCCCCAGCATTTT. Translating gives CASSPQNGGDQPQHF. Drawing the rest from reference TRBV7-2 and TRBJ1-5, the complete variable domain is GAGVSQSPSNKVTEKGKDVELRCDPISGHTALYWYRQSLGQGLEFLIYFQGNSAPDKSGLPSDRFSAERTGGSVSTLTIQRTQQEDSAVYLCASSPQNGGDQPQHFGDGTRLSIL.

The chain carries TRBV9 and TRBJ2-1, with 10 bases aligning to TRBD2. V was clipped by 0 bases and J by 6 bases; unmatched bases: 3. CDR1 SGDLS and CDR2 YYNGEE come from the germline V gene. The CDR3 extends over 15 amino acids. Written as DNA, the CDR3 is TGTGCCAGCAGCGTAGCTAGCGGGAGCTTCAATGAGCAGTTCTTC. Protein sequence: CASSVASGSFNEQFF.

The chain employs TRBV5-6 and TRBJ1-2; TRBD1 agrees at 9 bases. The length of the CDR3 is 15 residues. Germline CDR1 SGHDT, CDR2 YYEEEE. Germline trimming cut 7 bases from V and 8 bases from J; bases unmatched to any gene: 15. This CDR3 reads CASSVVGTGSSGYTF. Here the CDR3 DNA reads TGTGCCAGCTCTGTCGTGGGGACAGGGTCTTCGGGCTACACCTTC.

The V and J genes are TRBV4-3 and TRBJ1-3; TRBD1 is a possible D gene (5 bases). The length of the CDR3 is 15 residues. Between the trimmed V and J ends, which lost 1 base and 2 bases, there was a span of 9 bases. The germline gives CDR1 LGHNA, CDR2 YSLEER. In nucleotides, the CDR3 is TGCGCCAGCAGCCAAGCGGCGACAGCTGGAAACACCATATATTTT. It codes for CASSQAATAGNTIYF.